The 24 T cell receptor beta chains below all came from one sample that was sequenced in a study of T cell responses to AZD1222 COVID-19 vaccine. The method was immunoSEQ multiplex PCR; TCRdb's version includes in-frame clones alone and lacks a portion of them. The profile shows some 190,000 clones, roughly 91% of them singletons. Sequences were derived from peripheral blood, sampled 28 days after the second AZD1222 dose. The receptors were sampled from an adult who received the AZD1222 COVID-19 vaccine.

The chain joins TRBV4-3 to TRBJ1-2, with 11 bases that match TRBD1. Germline trimming cut 2 bases from V and 4 bases from J; bases unmatched to any gene: 3. Germline V lookup: CDR1 LGHNA, CDR2 YSLEER. The CDR3 is 15 residues long. This CDR3 reads CASSQRDRGSYGYTF. CDR3 nucleotides: TGCGCCAGCAGCCAAAGGGACAGGGGGTCCTATGGCTACACCTTC.

The J gene is TRBJ1-5, the V gene TRBV5-1, with D perhaps matching TRBD1 (5 bases). From germline, CDR1 is SGHRS and CDR2 YFSETQ. The CDR3 sequence is 14 residues long. The V end was cut by 4 bases, the J end by 4 bases, with 12 bases between. The CDR3 sequence: CASSPGTGNQPQHF. The CDR3 bases are TGCGCCAGCAGCCCCGGGACGGGGAATCAGCCCCAGCATTTT.

The chain employs TRBV29-1 and TRBJ2-7, with D possibly matching TRBD2 (6 bases). The CDR3 has 12 amino acids. Trimming pared 4 bases from V and 1 base from J, leaving 8 bases between. CDR1 is SQVTM and CDR2 is ANQGSEA in the germline V gene. The CDR3 here is CSVGRASYEQYF. The CDR3 nucleotides read TGCAGCGTTGGGAGGGCGTCCTACGAGCAGTACTTC.

This clone came up a few times. The V and J genes are TRBV7-3 and TRBJ2-2; D perhaps matches TRBD2 (6 bases). Germline V gene data show CDR1 as SGHTA and CDR2 as FQGTGA. The CDR3 totals 14 residues. The V gene lost 5 bases and the J gene lost 9 bases, with 16 bases spanning the gap. The CDR3 spells CASSPPGLSRELFF. The CDR3 nucleotides are TGTGCCAGCAGCCCCCCAGGACTATCTAGGGAGCTGTTTTTT.

The gene calls are TRBV7-9 and TRBJ2-3; a weak D match, TRBD2 (6 bases). The CDR3 length is 13 residues. CDR1 is SEHNR, CDR2 FQNEAQ, per germline (reference sequence). Between the trimmed V and J ends, which lost 6 bases and 4 bases, there was a span of 11 bases. In DNA form, the CDR3 reads TGTGCCAGCAGTTTCGGAGGGGCAGATACGCAGTATTTT. It translates to CASSFGGADTQYF.

The chain recombines TRBV5-1 with TRBJ2-2, with 7 bases matching TRBD2. This CDR3 comprises 16 residues. V was clipped by 1 base and J by 6 bases; unmatched bases: 9. Germline lookup yields CDR1 SGHRS and CDR2 YFSETQ. This CDR3 reads CASSLPRLAPAGELFF. The CDR3 region has the DNA TGCGCCAGCAGCTTGCCGAGACTAGCCCCGGCCGGGGAGCTGTTTTTT.

The CDR3 nucleotides read TGTGCCAGCAGCTTGATAGACAGGGCAACCGGGGAGCTGTTTTTT. Translation gives CASSLIDRATGELFF. V and J are TRBV5-4 and TRBJ2-2; 7 nucleotides agree with TRBD1. The V gene's germline CDR1 is SGHNT and CDR2 YYREEE (reference sequence). V lost 1 base, J lost 5 bases, and 5 bases stayed unmatched. The CDR3 runs 15 residues.

The chain employs TRBV7-8 and TRBJ1-2; D is unclear. V was pared by 0 bases and J by 6 bases, with 8 bases between. Germline V lookup: CDR1 SGHVS, CDR2 FQNEAQ. The CDR3 runs 13 residues. CDR3 in DNA: TGTGCCAGCAGCTTAGCGGTGGGCCATGGCTACACCTTC. Protein product: CASSLAVGHGYTF.

The V call is TRBV3-1 (or the pseudogene TRBV3-2), the J call TRBJ1-1, with D hard to call. Trimming cost V 0 bases and J 4 bases, with 12 bases left between them. The CDR3 length is 15 residues. In germline, CDR1 is LGHDT, CDR2 YNNKEL (reference sequence). This CDR3 is CASSQDLGSSTEAFF. The CDR3, as DNA: TGTGCCAGCAGCCAAGATCTGGGATCGAGCACTGAAGCTTTCTTT.

The rearrangement links TRBV18 to TRBJ2-3, with a weak D call TRBD2 (5 bases). The ends were cut back, 4 bases at V and 4 bases at J, with 9 bases in the middle. This CDR3 is 13 amino acids long. Germline assignment: CDR1 KGHSH and CDR2 LQKENI. In nucleotides, the CDR3 is TGTGCCAGCTCACTGCAGGAGGCAGATACGCAGTATTTT. It encodes CASSLQEADTQYF.

This clone was counted a single time. V is TRBV15 and J is TRBJ2-6; tentatively, D is TRBD2 (5 bases). This CDR3 spans 15 amino acids. Germline CDR1 reads LNHNV; CDR2 reads YYDKDF (reference sequence). Trimming cost V 6 bases and J 4 bases, with 13 bases left between them. The CDR3 DNA reads as TGTGCCACCAGTCTCCGGGGTCCGGGGGCCAACGTCCTGACTTTC. This translates into CATSLRGPGANVLTF.

The chain employs TRBV2 and TRBJ1-2, with TRBD1 matching over 7 bases. The trim removed 2 bases at V and 6 bases at J, leaving 3 bases unmatched. This CDR3 contains 13 residues. Germline V gene lookup returns CDR1 SNHLY and CDR2 FYNNEI. DNA for the CDR3: TGTGCCAGCAGTGAATGGCAGGGGGATGGCTACACCTTC. This encodes CASSEWQGDGYTF.

This chain connects TRBV28 to TRBJ1-4; 8 bases fit TRBD1. CDR1 is MDHEN, CDR2 SYDVKM, per germline. The junction had 5 bases not matched to a gene; V was cut back by 5 bases and J by 0 bases. The CDR3 length is 16 residues. The CDR3 DNA is TGTGCCAGCAGTCAGGGACAGGTGGCAACTAATGAAAAACTGTTTTTT. Its translation is CASSQGQVATNEKLFF.

V gene TRBV2 combines with J gene TRBJ1-1; 12 nucleotides match TRBD1. V lost 6 bases to trimming and J lost 5 bases; unmatched junction nucleotides: 16. The CDR3 is 18 residues long. The germline CDR1 and CDR2 sequences are SNHLY and FYNNEI. The CDR3 region has the DNA TGTGCCAGCAGGCCACCCGGGACAGGGGGCCCGGGGGATACTGAAGCTTTCTTT. The encoded protein is CASRPPGTGGPGDTEAFF.

The rearrangement joins TRBV19 to TRBJ1-1; a weak D match, TRBD1 (5 bases). The CDR3 runs to 13 residues. V lost 1 base and J 8 bases, leaving 11 bases between the germline ends. CDR1 and CDR2 from the germline V gene are LNHDA and SQIVND (reference sequence). CDR3 loop: CASSIVSDSEAFF. DNA for the CDR3: TGTGCCAGTAGTATAGTCTCCGACAGCGAAGCTTTCTTT.

With respect to this clone: Additional DNA sequences in this sample encode the identical CDR3. V usage is TRBV19 and J usage is TRBJ1-1, with a weak D call TRBD1 (5 bases). Trimming took off 3 bases at V and 1 base at J, with 9 bases between the two ends. This CDR3 comprises 14 residues. CDR1 is LNHDA and CDR2 is SQIVND in the germline V gene (reference sequence). DNA of the CDR3: TGTGCCAGTAGTATTGGGGGAGGGAACACTGAAGCTTTCTTT. Translated: CASSIGGGNTEAFF.

The rearrangement links TRBV7-9 to TRBJ2-4; D could derive from TRBD1 or TRBD2 (6 bases each). Germline-derived CDR1 and CDR2 are SEHNR and FQNEAQ (reference sequence). The CDR3 is made up of 14 amino acids. V was cut by 8 bases and J by 10 bases, with 21 bases left in between. The CDR3 reads CASGYSRGGDIQYF. DNA for the CDR3: TGTGCCAGCGGCTACTCCAGGGGCGGGGATATTCAGTACTTC. Variable domain in full (rest from reference TRBV7-9 and TRBJ2-4): DTGVSQNPRHKITKRGQNVTFRCDPISEHNRLYWYRQTLGQGPEFLTYFQNEAQLEKSRLLSDRFSAERPKGSFSTLEIQRTEQGDSAMYLCASGYSRGGDIQYFGAGTRLSVL.

V is TRBV7-8 and J is TRBJ2-7, with 9 bases matching TRBD2. The CDR3 has 13 amino acids. Trimming took 8 bases from V and 3 from J; bases not matched to a gene: 5. Germline values: CDR1 SGHVS, CDR2 FQNEAQ. The CDR3 reads CASGLAGNYEQYF. The DNA for the CDR3 is TGTGCCAGCGGGCTAGCGGGAAACTACGAGCAGTACTTC.

In this sample, this clone turned up a few times. The chain is built from TRBV7-9 and TRBJ1-4, with D unclear. Trimming cost V 1 base and J 3 bases, with 12 bases left between them. The CDR3 length is 16 residues. The germline gives CDR1 SEHNR, CDR2 FQNEAQ (reference sequence). CDR3 in DNA: TGTGCCAGCAGCTTAGAATTGGGGTCATCTAATGAAAAACTGTTTTTT. Translation: CASSLELGSSNEKLFF.

This chain connects TRBV6-5 to TRBJ1-1; a weak D match, TRBD1 (5 bases). Germline lookup yields CDR1 MNHEY and CDR2 SVGAGI. This CDR3 has 14 amino acids. V was trimmed by 6 bases and J by 5 bases, leaving 16 bases between them. CDR3 protein: CASSLGEGWTEAFF. The DNA of the CDR3 is TGTGCCAGCAGCCTGGGGGAGGGGTGGACTGAAGCTTTCTTT.

This chain connects TRBV7-2 to TRBJ2-1; 10 bases align to TRBD1. Trimming removed 1 base from V and 7 bases from J; junction bases left unmatched: 7. Germline-derived CDR1 and CDR2 are SGHTA and FQGNSA. The CDR3 runs to 16 residues. The CDR3 here is CASSLGSGQGWNEQFF. In DNA, the CDR3 is TGTGCCAGCAGCTTAGGGTCGGGACAGGGGTGGAATGAGCAGTTCTTC.

The sample holds one count of this clone. The V call is TRBV6-5, the J call TRBJ2-1, with D unresolved. Between the trimmed V and J ends, which lost 4 bases and 7 bases, there was a span of 11 bases. Germline CDR1 is MNHEY and CDR2 is SVGAGI. The CDR3 runs 13 residues. The CDR3 loop reads CASSSPSGNEQFF. The CDR3 DNA is TGTGCCAGCAGTTCCCCTAGTGGAAATGAGCAGTTCTTC.

This sequence joins TRBV5-1 and TRBJ2-5; 8 bases fit TRBD2. Trimming cost V 4 bases and J 7 bases; bases outside gene matches: 21. CDR1 and CDR2 from the germline V gene are SGHRS and YFSETQ. The CDR3 spans 18 residues. The CDR3 loop is CASSVGLSVGAGGRTQYF. The CDR3 DNA reads as TGCGCCAGCAGCGTGGGACTATCGGTGGGTGCGGGAGGTAGGACCCAGTACTTC.

This chain connects TRBV6-6 to TRBJ2-3; 9 nucleotides line up with TRBD1. The V gene end was trimmed by 0 bases and the J gene end by 4 bases; junction bases not matched to a gene: 5. The germline gives CDR1 MNHNY, CDR2 SVGAGI (reference sequence). The CDR3 runs 16 residues. The CDR3 DNA sequence: TGTGCCAGCAGTTACTCGACCGACAGGGGGTCAGATACGCAGTATTTT. The encoded protein is CASSYSTDRGSDTQYF.